This TCR beta chain was obtained from a study of CD8+CD57+ T cells in acquired aplastic anemia. General study points: A significant difference in CD8+ Simpson's diversity between patients and controls was not found. A set of 25 to 35 CD8+ CDR3 sequences was shared between patients and controls, and these sequences appeared highly expressed in patients.

Notes on this clonotype: Its specificity is not known.

Genomic DNA constituted the template upon which TCR beta VDJ and CDR3 profiling was performed. In TCRdb, the reads were re-called with MiXCR into one record per CDR3 protein. This table holds 150,000 to 200,000 distinct CDR3 sequences, approximately 48% found once. The patients chosen for sequencing had shown expansion of CD8+CD57+ cells (detected by flow cytometry). Patients uniformly had severe acquired aplastic anemia. Germline CDR1 SNHLY, CDR2 FYNNEI. This CDR3 is built from 14 residues. V shed 6 bases and J shed 5 bases, with 16 bases lying between them. Specimen: sorted CD4+, CD8+, or CD8+CD57+ T cells (not recorded which) from PBMCs. The chain has TRBV2 and TRBJ1-1, with D perhaps TRBD1 (5 bases). This receptor was identified in a human donor with aplastic anemia. In nucleotides, the CDR3 is TGTGCCAGCAGGAACAGAGCGGGGGAAACTGAAGCTTTCTTT. Residues: CASRNRAGETEAFF.